The 18 T cell receptor beta chains below were found in one sample sequenced in a study of neurological immune-mediated disorders (dated by TCRdb to about 2019). Preparation of the library involved 5' RACE. The data were produced on an Illumina HiSeq 2500. The public reads were reanalyzed by TCRdb: fastp trimming at Q25, MiXCR alignment, in-frame beta chains only. Here each entry gathers all rows of one CDR3 protein and keeps the most common genes and DNA. Recorded for this sample are about 70,000 distinct CDR3 sequences; 3.2% of them occurred a single time. 4% to 6.5% of the sample is held by the ten biggest clonotypes. Specimen: PBMCs. The origin of the receptors is a woman in her forties or fifties with multiple sclerosis.

In its sample, this clonotype was seen many times. The chain recombines TRBV29-1 with TRBJ2-5, with 7 positions matching TRBD1. Germline V gives CDR1 SQVTM, CDR2 ANQGSEA. The CDR3 totals 12 residues. J was trimmed by 2 bases and V by 4 bases; bases with no gene match: 1. The CDR3 region has the DNA TGCAGCGTTGGGGACAGACAAGAGACCCAGTACTTC. It is translated as CSVGDRQETQYF.

This clonotype was detected ten times or more. The V and J genes are TRBV12-3 or TRBV12-4 and TRBJ2-5; no definite D call. V lost 6 bases to trimming and J lost 6 bases, with 17 bases between them. This CDR3 spans 14 amino acids. CDR3 sequence reads: CASRNSLDRKTQYF. CDR3 bases: TGTGCCAGCAGGAATAGTCTGGATCGGAAGACCCAGTACTTC.

This clonotype was counted at least ten times. The chain joins TRBV7-2 to TRBJ1-3, with TRBD1 as a possible D gene (6 bases). The V gene's germline CDR1 is SGHTA and CDR2 FQGNSA. The CDR3 contains 15 residues. Trimming removed 6 bases from V and 0 bases from J, with 12 bases in between. The CDR3 here is CASSLGQFSGNTIYF. DNA of the CDR3: TGTGCCAGCAGTCTCGGACAGTTCTCTGGAAACACCATATATTTT.

This clonotype was counted many times. This sequence joins TRBV10-2 and TRBJ1-5; TRBD1 aligns across 8 bases. Per germline, CDR1 WSHSY and CDR2 SAAADI. The CDR3 is 16 residues long. After removal of 6 bases from V and 6 bases from J, the junction contained 13 bases not matched to a gene. The CDR3 region is CASRSGSRGRLQPQHF. The CDR3 nucleotides are TGCGCCAGCAGGTCAGGGAGCAGGGGGCGTCTTCAGCCCCAGCATTTT.

This clonotype appeared a few times. The rearrangement joins TRBV7-9 to TRBJ2-7; tentative D call: TRBD1 (5 bases). Trimming stripped 5 bases from V and 7 bases from J, with 18 bases between. CDR3 length: 14 amino acids. The V gene's germline CDR1 is SEHNR and CDR2 FQNEAQ (reference sequence). CDR3 in DNA: TGTGCCAGCAGCCCCCGGCAGGGCTTTAATGAGCAGTACTTC. Protein: CASSPRQGFNEQYF.

This clonotype was counted ten times or more. The rearrangement joins TRBV20-1 to TRBJ2-1; either TRBD1 or TRBD2 may supply D (5 bases each). Trimming pared 4 bases from V and 10 bases from J, leaving 11 bases between. This CDR3 is 11 amino acids long. Per germline, CDR1 DFQATT and CDR2 SNEGSKA (reference sequence). CDR3 in amino acids: CSATGRIEQFF. DNA of the CDR3: TGCAGTGCTACGGGACGGATAGAGCAGTTCTTC.

This clonotype occurred many times. V and J are TRBV29-1 and TRBJ1-4, with a possible D match to TRBD1 (5 bases). CDR3 length: 14 residues. Trimming removed 1 base at V and 4 bases at J, with 10 bases between. The germline V gene has CDR1 SQVTM and CDR2 ANQGSEA. The DNA of the CDR3 is TGCAGCGTTGAAGTAGACAGCCTTAATGAAAAACTGTTTTTT. This gives the protein CSVEVDSLNEKLFF.

This clonotype was counted at least ten times. This chain uses TRBV3-1 with TRBJ1-1; unclear D gene. Germline assignment: CDR1 LGHDT and CDR2 YNNKEL (reference sequence). The CDR3 extends over 13 amino acids. Trimming cost V 2 bases and J 1 base, with 5 bases left between them. The CDR3 region is CASSQQTNTEAFF. For the CDR3, the DNA is TGTGCCAGCAGCCAACAAACGAACACTGAAGCTTTCTTT.

This clonotype was picked up many times. This chain links TRBV20-1 with TRBJ1-5; D gene ambiguous. Germline V gene lookup returns CDR1 DFQATT and CDR2 SNEGSKA (reference sequence). The CDR3 covers 13 residues. Trimming shortened V by 3 bases and J by 1 base, and 7 bases separated the two germline ends. Written as DNA, the CDR3 is TGCAGTGCTAGCCGTGGGAGCAATCAGCCCCAGCATTTT. Translated, it gives CSASRGSNQPQHF.

Ten or more counts support this clonotype. V and J are TRBV6-6 and TRBJ2-2, with a possible D match to TRBD1 (5 bases). V shed 7 bases and J shed 1 base, with 10 bases lying between them. Per the germline V gene, CDR1 is MNHNY and CDR2 is SVGAGI (reference sequence). The CDR3 loop spans 14 amino acids. For the CDR3, the DNA is TGTGCCAGCAAGGGGTGGAGGAACACCGGGGAGCTGTTTTTT. Its translation: CASKGWRNTGELFF.

This clonotype occurred many times. The chain joins TRBV12-3 or TRBV12-4 to TRBJ1-5, with D possibly being TRBD1 (5 bases). V lost 6 bases, J lost 5 bases, and 14 bases lay in between. The CDR3 length is 14 residues. In nucleotides, the CDR3 is TGTGCCAGCAGATTGGACAACTACGATCAGCCCCAGCATTTT. Its translation: CASRLDNYDQPQHF.

This clonotype was seen repeatedly, ten times or more. This chain joins TRBV7-3 and TRBJ2-3; 8 bases are a match to TRBD2. J lost 3 bases, V lost 5 bases, and 7 bases had no gene match. The germline V gene has CDR1 SGHTA and CDR2 FQGTGA. The CDR3 loop spans 15 amino acids. In DNA form, the CDR3 reads TGTGCCAGCAGCCCAAAGGGACTAGTGACAGATACGCAGTATTTT. This encodes CASSPKGLVTDTQYF.

This clonotype appeared many times. The chain recombines TRBV16 with TRBJ1-6, with D uncertain. Trimming stripped 4 bases from V and 8 bases from J, with 9 bases between. CDR1 KGHSY and CDR2 FQNENV come from the germline V gene. The CDR3 is 13 amino acids. CDR3 sequence (DNA): TGTGCCAGCAGCCTCAAGGTGGATTCACCCCTCCACTTT. Translating it yields CASSLKVDSPLHF.

This clonotype was observed at least ten times. The DNA of the CDR3 is TGCAGTGTGACTGGGGCTGCTGAAAAACTGTTTTTT. Translated: CSVTGAAEKLFF. The chain employs TRBV20-1 and TRBJ1-4, with a weak D call TRBD1 (5 bases). Between the trimmed V and J ends, which lost 7 bases and 7 bases, there was a span of 13 bases. This CDR3 contains 12 residues. Germline V lookup: CDR1 DFQATT, CDR2 SNEGSKA (reference sequence).

This clonotype was detected many times. The V and J genes are TRBV29-1 and TRBJ2-5; D not resolved. Per the germline V gene, CDR1 is SQVTM and CDR2 is ANQGSEA. The CDR3 runs 11 residues. The V and J ends lost 4 bases and 5 bases respectively, with 8 bases between them. This CDR3 reads CSVGFGETQYF. CDR3 nucleotides: TGCAGCGTTGGATTTGGGGAGACCCAGTACTTC.

Many counts were recorded for this clonotype. The V gene is TRBV20-1, the J gene TRBJ2-1; no definite D call. V lost 4 bases and J 7 bases, leaving 5 bases between the germline ends. Germline CDR1 DFQATT, CDR2 SNEGSKA (reference sequence). The CDR3 loop spans 10 amino acids. CDR3 in DNA: TGCAGTGCTATCAAGAATGAGCAGTTCTTC. This gives the protein CSAIKNEQFF.

At least ten counts were recorded for this clonotype. The CDR3 DNA follows: TGTGCCAGCAGTTTAAGCGGATATGGCTACACCTTC. Amino acids: CASSLSGYGYTF. The chain links TRBV28 to TRBJ1-2, with no clear D. Trimming took off 2 bases at V and 5 bases at J, with 6 bases between the two ends. Germline V lookup: CDR1 MDHEN, CDR2 SYDVKM. The CDR3 has 12 residues.

The chain has TRBV5-1 and TRBJ2-1; 8 bases map to TRBD2. Germline V lookup: CDR1 SGHRS, CDR2 YFSETQ. The V gene end was trimmed by 4 bases and the J gene end by 1 base; junction bases not matched to a gene: 4. The CDR3 length is 15 residues. Written as DNA, the CDR3 is TGCGCCAGCAGCGCCGTAGCGGGATCCTACAATGAGCAGTTCTTC. Its protein is CASSAVAGSYNEQFF.